The next 18 T cell receptor delta chains were all read from a single sample in a study of gamma-delta T cells after stem cell transplantation. TCRdb re-processed the RT-PCR reads via CATT. Here the sample spans over 450 delta-chain clones, 15% to 20% being singletons. The sequenced sample consisted of gamma-delta T cells. These receptors originate from a human donor. It is not recorded whose cells these are; they may come from a transplant donor.

Worth noting for this clone: A read error is the likely source, as a far larger clone sits one nucleotide away. Other DNA sequences of this sample code for an identical CDR3. The gene calls are TRDV2 and TRDJ1; TRDD3 agrees at 7 bases. This CDR3 is built from 15 residues. Looked up from germline, CDR1 is GEAIGNYY and CDR2 is EKD. The V segment lost 1 base and the J segment 0 bases; nucleotides outside the gene matches: 4. The CDR3 loop is CACDTVGDHTDKLIF. Here the CDR3 DNA reads TGTGCCTGTGACACAGTGGGGGACCACACCGATAAACTCATCTTT.

This clone rates as medium-sized. One base separates it from a far larger clone, so it is likely a read error. The chain recombines TRDV1 with TRDJ2; 8 nucleotides match TRDD2. The CDR3 is 24 residues long. Germline V gene lookup returns CDR1 TSWWSYY and CDR2 QGS. The CDR3 bases are TGTGCTCTTGGGGAAGGTTTGTCTGGTAGGATACTTCCTACCTACCCCGCTTTGATAGCACAACTCTTCTTT. Amino acid sequence: CALGEGLSGRILPTYPALIAQLFF.

Note on this clone: With a far larger clone one base away, a read error is the likely cause. Other DNA sequences in the same sample also yield this CDR3. This chain links TRDV1 with TRDJ1; the D gene is possibly TRDD3 (6 bases). This CDR3 is built from 16 residues. The V gene's germline CDR1 is TSWWSYY and CDR2 QGS. The CDR3 reads CALSFPAVLGLDKLIF. DNA for the CDR3: TGTGCCCTTTCCTTTCCTGCCGTACTGGGCCTCGATAAACTCATCTTT.

V and J are TRDV1 and TRDJ2; 11 bases fit TRDD3. The CDR3 length is 19 residues. Germline V lookup: CDR1 TSWWSYY, CDR2 QGS. V trimming: 9 bases; J trimming: 2 bases; junction bases outside the gene matches: 17. The DNA for the CDR3 is TGTGCTCTGTCGAGTCTTTCTTTCAACTGGGGGATATTGACAGCACAACTCTTCTTT. Its protein product is CALSSLSFNWGILTAQLFF.

V and J are TRDV2 and TRDJ2; 8 positions match TRDD3. The CDR3 has 16 amino acids. Germline CDR1 reads GEAIGNYY; CDR2 reads EKD. Trimming at V came to 3 bases and at J to 3 bases, leaving 8 bases not matched to a gene. The CDR3 coding sequence is TGTGCCTGTGACGGCGTACTGGGGGGCCTGACAGCACAACTCTTCTTT. The encoded protein is CACDGVLGGLTAQLFF.

This clone was seen a few times. This rearrangement joins TRDV2 to TRDJ1; tentatively, D is TRDD3 (5 bases). Germline V gives CDR1 GEAIGNYY, CDR2 EKD. The CDR3 extends over 15 amino acids. The V end was cut by 0 bases, the J end by 4 bases, with 14 bases between. CDR3 nucleotide sequence: TGTGCCTGTGACACCGTACTGGAGAGGAGCGATAAACTCATCTTT. As protein: CACDTVLERSDKLIF.

This clone was counted a few times. A far larger clone is one nucleotide away, so this likely arose from a read error. J is TRDJ1 and V is TRDV2, with D unresolved. Germline assignment: CDR1 GEAIGNYY and CDR2 EKD. V lost 3 bases and J 0 bases, leaving 13 bases between the germline ends. The CDR3 extends over 15 amino acids. The CDR3 here is CACDAVTRYTDKLIF. In DNA form, the CDR3 reads TGTGCCTGTGACGCCGTTACGAGGTACACCGATAAACTCATCTTT.

With respect to this clone: With a far larger clone one base away, a read error is the likely cause. In the same sample, other DNA sequences code for this CDR3. DNA for the CDR3: TGTGCAGCACGAGACCTAAAGGGGGGATACGAGACCGATAAACTCATCTTT. It yields the protein CAARDLKGGYETDKLIF. The chain couples TRAV29/DV5 to TRDJ1; 10 bases line up with TRDD3. V was pared by 4 bases and J by 2 bases, with 14 bases of the junction left unmatched. Germline loops: CDR1 NSMFDY, CDR2 ISSIKDK. This CDR3 has 17 residues.

This clone qualifies as medium-sized. This likely stems from a read error, as it lies one base from a far larger clone. The genes are TRDV1 and TRDJ1, with 7 bases aligning to TRDD3. This CDR3 region has 19 residues. Losses at the gene ends were 2 bases for V and 0 bases for J; bases not matched to a gene: 15. Per germline, CDR1 TSWWSYY and CDR2 QGS. CDR3 sequence reads: CALGEITEGYRFYTDKLIF. CDR3 in DNA: TGTGCTCTTGGGGAAATAACTGAGGGATACCGATTTTACACCGATAAACTCATCTTT.

This clone occurred a few times. One base separates it from a far larger clone, so it is likely a read error. The chain uses TRDV1 and TRDJ1, with D possibly TRDD3 on 6 matching bases. The CDR3 length is 13 residues. Per the germline V gene, CDR1 is TSWWSYY and CDR2 is QGS. The CDR3 protein is CALGSGAGLKLTF. The CDR3 region has the DNA TGTGCTCTTGGCTCTGGGGCAGGGCTTAAACTCACCTTT.

With respect to this clone: This likely stems from a read error, as it lies one base from a far larger clone. The J gene is TRDJ1, the V gene TRDV1; the D gene is possibly TRDD3 (6 bases). This CDR3 has 13 amino acids. Germline V CDR1 and CDR2: TSWWSYY, QGS. The CDR3 here is CALGSGAGLKFIF. CDR3 sequence (DNA): TGTGCTCTTGGCTCTGGGGCAGGGCTTAAATTCATCTTT.

As regards this clone: This could be a read error, since a much larger clone is one nucleotide away. The same CDR3 can be traced to other DNA sequences in this sample. This sequence joins TRDV3 and TRDJ2; D unclear. Trimming cost V 2 bases and J 0 bases, with 13 bases left between them. The CDR3 extends over 15 amino acids. The germline gives CDR1 TVYSNPD, CDR2 GDNSRS (reference sequence). CDR3: CAFGRYCSLTAQLFF. Written as DNA, the CDR3 is TGTGCCTTTGGTCGCTACTGCTCTTTGACAGCACAACTCTTCTTT.

By its share, this clone is medium-sized. The sample has other DNA sequences that encode this CDR3 too. The V call is TRDV1, the J call TRDJ1, with TRDD3 matching over 7 bases. CDR1 is TSWWSYY and CDR2 is QGS in the germline V gene. The CDR3 consists of 26 residues. Trimming took 4 bases from V and 0 from J; bases not matched to a gene: 38. The CDR3 is CALGAPLHEELWSGKYWGGYTDKLIF. CDR3 nucleotides: TGTGCTCTTGGGGCACCCCTACATGAAGAACTGTGGTCTGGGAAGTACTGGGGTGGGTACACCGATAAACTCATCTTT.

The chain joins TRDV2 to TRDJ1, with 7 positions matching TRDD3. Germline-derived CDR1 and CDR2 are GEAIGNYY and EKD. The CDR3 loop spans 16 amino acids. V gave up 4 bases and J gave up 0 bases; unmatched junction bases: 10. The CDR3 DNA follows: TGTGCCTGTGATCCTCTACTGGGGAATTACACCGATAAACTCATCTTT. Translation: CACDPLLGNYTDKLIF.

Relative to its sample, this clone is large. This chain joins TRDV2 and TRDJ1, with 10 bases identical to TRDD3. The CDR3 is 21 amino acids. The germline V gene encodes CDR1 GEAIGNYY and CDR2 EKD. The V segment lost 0 bases and the J segment 6 bases; nucleotides outside the gene matches: 24. The CDR3 loop reads CACDTVLGVAVLGDRDHKLIF. The DNA for the CDR3 is TGTGCCTGTGACACCGTCCTAGGAGTTGCGGTACTGGGGGATCGAGACCATAAACTCATCTTT.

Details on this clone: One base separates it from a far larger clone, so it is likely a read error. Other DNA sequences in this sample translate to the same CDR3. The chain is built from TRDV2 and TRDJ1; D is possibly TRDD3 (6 bases). This CDR3 spans 15 amino acids. Germline CDR1 GEAIGNYY, CDR2 EKD. The V end lost 1 base, the J end lost 2 bases, and 13 bases lay between the germline ends. The DNA of the CDR3 is TGTGCCTGTGACACGGTGGGGGGACCAACCGATAAACTCATCTTT. Translated, it gives CACDTVGGPTDKLIF.

About this clone itself: A read error likely explains this, since a far larger clone differs by one base. Distinct nucleotide sequences in the sample also encode this CDR3. This chain uses TRDV2 with TRDJ1; D call uncertain. V gave up 1 base and J gave up 0 bases, with 11 bases separating them. Looked up from germline, CDR1 is GEAIGNYY and CDR2 is EKD. This CDR3 is built from 15 residues. The CDR3 reads CACDTVGDHTDKLIF. CDR3 bases: TGTGCCTGTGACACGGTGGGAGACCACACCGATAAACTCATCTTT.

Concerning this clone itself: Other DNA sequences from this sample encode an identical CDR3 as well. The CDR3 spells CALGDPSYVGSHGDKLIF. Here the CDR3 DNA reads TGTGCTCTTGGGGACCCTTCCTACGTGGGGAGTCACGGCGATAAACTCATCTTT. This chain uses TRDV1 with TRDJ1, with 9 bases fitting TRDD2. CDR1 is TSWWSYY and CDR2 is QGS in the germline V gene. V lost 3 bases to trimming and J lost 4 bases; unmatched junction nucleotides: 15. The CDR3 runs to 18 residues.